The TCR beta chain under discussion was sequenced for a study of graft-versus-host responses after intestinal transplantation. V dropped 6 bases and J dropped 0 bases, with 6 bases sitting between them. CDR1 is LNHDA, CDR2 SQIVND, per germline (reference sequence). The length of the CDR3 is 13 residues. The method was immunoSEQ multiplex PCR; TCRdb's version includes in-frame clones alone and lacks a portion of them. The data contain roughly 1,900 clones, 85% of them seen just once; the ten biggest clones take up around 3.3%. This clone has only a few counts. Other DNA sequences in this specimen translate into the identical CDR3. Processing was applied to graft tissue in order to liberate intraepithelial and lamina propria lymphocytes.

The chain carries TRBV19 and TRBJ1-5; D not certain. Sequencing used ileum tissue, obtained roughly 57 days after intestinal transplant. The source is a human patient who received an intestinal transplant, so some T cells may come from the graft donor. In nucleotides, the CDR3 is TGTGCCAGTAGAGTCGATAGCAATCAGCCCCAGCATTTT. Translating gives CASRVDSNQPQHF. Full variable domain (remainder filled in from reference TRBV19 and TRBJ1-5): DGGITQSPKYLFRKEGQNVTLSCEQNLNHDAMYWYRQDPGQGLRLIYYSQIVNDFQKGDIAEGYSVSREKKESFPLTVTSAQKNPTAFYLCASRVDSNQPQHFGDGTRLSIL.